This is a list of T cell receptor beta chains from one sample in a study of cytotoxic CD8 clonotypes in ibrutinib-treated CLL. Clones were read by immunoSEQ multiplex PCR, and TCRdb kept only the in-frame ones, dropping some. The sample includes about 300,000 clones, 60% to 80% seen only once; the top ten take around 5.3%. Sample: PBMCs, taken at disease progression, from a patient treated with ibrutinib. These receptors were taken from a human donor with chronic lymphocytic leukemia. Each CDR3 is given without its conserved first and last residue.

V gene	J gene	CDR3 protein
TRBV29-1	TRBJ2-5	SVETSGRPQETQY
TRBV28	TRBJ2-7	ASLSETWY
TRBV27	TRBJ2-7	ASSPRSRYEQY
TRBV27	TRBJ1-4	ASSFAGGNEKLF
TRBV7-8	TRBJ2-5	ASSDRRETQY
TRBV7-8	TRBJ2-5	ASSLAGAGGRETQY
TRBV7-6	TRBJ2-7	ASSSQPGGSYEQY
TRBV6-5	TRBJ1-3	ATQDTSGNTIY
TRBV5-1	TRBJ1-1	ASSQDSQNTEAF
TRBV14	TRBJ2-1	ASSFRDTNSYNEQF
TRBV7-6	TRBJ2-1	ASSSTDRASSYNEQF